This passage covers 8 T cell receptor beta chains from one sample sequenced in a study of blood T cell repertoires in COVID-19. This table comes from immunoSEQ multiplex PCR, and its TCRdb copy is limited to in-frame clones, with some not included. Of about 150,000 clones listed, around 81% are singletons. Sequenced sample: peripheral blood. The source is a human donor with acute or convalescent COVID-19. The donor label of this sample is uncertain.

The V and J genes are TRBV9 and TRBJ1-6; D unclear. The CDR3 has 12 residues. V was trimmed by 3 bases and J by 9 bases, leaving 7 bases between them. CDR1 SGDLS and CDR2 YYNGEE come from the germline V gene. The DNA of the CDR3 is TGTGCCAGCAGCGGGAGAGGTTCACCCCTCCACTTT. It is translated as CASSGRGSPLHF.

CDR3: CASSHDRVGGNTIYF. The CDR3 region has the DNA TGTGCCAGCAGTCATGACAGGGTGGGAGGAAACACCATATATTTT. The chain couples TRBV7-2 to TRBJ1-3, with TRBD1 identical over 7 bases. CDR3 length equals 15 residues. V lost 6 bases to trimming and J lost 4 bases; unmatched junction nucleotides: 9. Germline-derived CDR1 and CDR2 are SGHTA and FQGNSA. The entire variable domain, with the rest obtained from reference TRBV7-2 and TRBJ1-3, is as follows: GAGVSQSPSNKVTEKGKDVELRCDPISGHTALYWYRQSLGQGLEFLIYFQGNSAPDKSGLPSDRFSAERTGGSVSTLTIQRTQQEDSAVYLCASSHDRVGGNTIYFGEGSWLTVV.

This chain joins TRBV7-9 and TRBJ1-1; perhaps TRBD1 as D (5 bases). This CDR3 is built from 14 residues. Trimming left V 2 bases short and J 3 bases short, with 10 bases between. CDR1 and CDR2 (germline): SEHNR, FQNEAQ (reference sequence). The CDR3 bases are TGTGCCAGCAGCTTAACGGGGGTTCACACTGAAGCTTTCTTT. Encoded protein: CASSLTGVHTEAFF. The full variable domain, in which reference TRBV7-9 and TRBJ1-1 provide the parts outside the CDR3, is DTGVSQNPRHKITKRGQNVTFRCDPISEHNRLYWYRQTLGQGPEFLTYFQNEAQLEKSRLLSDRFSAERPKGSFSTLEIQRTEQGDSAMYLCASSLTGVHTEAFFGQGTRLTVV.

The count of this clone is one. The V and J genes are TRBV5-4 and TRBJ1-4; D is unclear. The CDR3 contains 14 residues. Germline values: CDR1 SGHNT, CDR2 YYREEE (reference sequence). V was clipped by 0 bases and J by 8 bases, with 11 bases between them. CDR3 amino acids: CASSLGGSAEKLFF. CDR3 bases: TGTGCCAGCAGCTTGGGGGGTAGCGCAGAAAAACTGTTTTTT.

This chain connects TRBV6-2 or TRBV6-3 to TRBJ2-4; the match to TRBD2 covers 7 bases. The V gene's germline CDR1 is MNHEY and CDR2 SVGEGT. V trimming: 4 bases; J trimming: 0 bases; junction bases outside the gene matches: 3. This CDR3 region has 15 residues. CDR3 sequence: CASSWGGVAKNIQYF. The CDR3 bases are TGTGCCAGCAGTTGGGGGGGAGTAGCCAAAAACATTCAGTACTTC.

The chain is built from TRBV27 and TRBJ1-2, with D possibly being TRBD1 (5 bases). V was cut by 5 bases and J by 4 bases, with 14 bases left in between. Germline CDR1 is MNHEY and CDR2 is SMNVEV (reference sequence). CDR3 length: 14 amino acids. CDR3 bases: TGTGCCAGCAGTGCCCAGGCACAGGTCTATGGCTACACCTTC. It encodes CASSAQAQVYGYTF.

The CDR3 DNA reads TGTGCCAGCAGCATCAAAACGGAGACAGGGGACCATGGTAACACCGGGGAGCTGTTTTTT. Translated: CASSIKTETGDHGNTGELFF. This chain uses TRBV21-1 with TRBJ2-2; TRBD1 is taken as the D call from the table, unchecked against the DNA. TRBV21-1 is given as a pseudogene. The CDR3 length is 20 residues.

The J gene is TRBJ1-1, the V gene TRBV5-5; D unclear. The CDR3 length is 12 residues. Germline assignment: CDR1 SGHKS and CDR2 YYEKEE (reference sequence). V was clipped by 4 bases and J by 3 bases, with 7 bases between them. The CDR3 coding sequence is TGTGCCAGCAGCCCTATCGACACTGAAGCTTTCTTT. Protein: CASSPIDTEAFF.